This T cell receptor beta chain was recovered during a study of T-cell memory formation after mild COVID-19. Germline CDR1 LGHNA, CDR2 YNFKEQ. The CDR3 extends over 15 amino acids. The V segment lost 3 bases and the J segment 3 bases; nucleotides outside the gene matches: 6. This clonotype has more than one count but fewer than ten. A single record per CDR3 protein comes from TCRdb applying MiXCR to the 5' RACE reads. The sample lists just under 350,000 distinct CDR3 sequences; roughly 13% were seen once. The sample consisted of PBMCs or a T cell subset sorted from them (not recorded which). This TCR was recovered from a man between 18 and 35 years old who had mild COVID-19 (a few samples of this study predate the infection). Cell type and time point are not known. The V and J genes are TRBV4-2 and TRBJ2-3, with 7 bases lining up with TRBD2. The CDR3 here is CASSHGEGWTDTQYF. The CDR3 DNA reads TGTGCCAGCAGCCATGGGGAGGGTTGGACAGATACGCAGTATTTT.